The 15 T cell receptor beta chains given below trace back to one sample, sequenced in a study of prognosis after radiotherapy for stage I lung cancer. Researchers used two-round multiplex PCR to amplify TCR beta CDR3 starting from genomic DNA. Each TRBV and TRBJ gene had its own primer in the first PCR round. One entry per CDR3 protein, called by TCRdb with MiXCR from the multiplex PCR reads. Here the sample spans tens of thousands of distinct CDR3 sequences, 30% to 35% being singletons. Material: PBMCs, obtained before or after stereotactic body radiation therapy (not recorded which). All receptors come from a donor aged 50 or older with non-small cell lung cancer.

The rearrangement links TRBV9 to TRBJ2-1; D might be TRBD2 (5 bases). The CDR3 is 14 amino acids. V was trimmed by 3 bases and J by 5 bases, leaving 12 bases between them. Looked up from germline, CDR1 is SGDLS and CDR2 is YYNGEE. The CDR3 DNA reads TGTGCCAGCAGCGAGGAGGATTCACACAATGAGCAGTTCTTC. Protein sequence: CASSEEDSHNEQFF.

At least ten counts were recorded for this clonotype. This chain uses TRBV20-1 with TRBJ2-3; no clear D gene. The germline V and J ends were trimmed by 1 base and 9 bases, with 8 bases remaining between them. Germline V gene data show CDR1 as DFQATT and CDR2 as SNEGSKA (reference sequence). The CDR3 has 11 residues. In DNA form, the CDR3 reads TGCAGTGCTAGAGGTAGAGAGACGCAGTATTTT. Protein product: CSARGRETQYF.

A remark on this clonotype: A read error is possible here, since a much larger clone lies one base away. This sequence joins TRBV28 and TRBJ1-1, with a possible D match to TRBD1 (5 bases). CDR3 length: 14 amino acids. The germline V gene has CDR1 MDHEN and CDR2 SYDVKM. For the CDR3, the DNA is TGTGCCAGCAGCCTCGGACAAATGAACACTGAAGTTTTCTTT. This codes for CASSLGQMNTEVFF.

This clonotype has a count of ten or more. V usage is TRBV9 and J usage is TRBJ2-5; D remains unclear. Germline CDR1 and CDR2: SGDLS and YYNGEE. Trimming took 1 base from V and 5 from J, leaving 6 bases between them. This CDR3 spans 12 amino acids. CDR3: CASSVHGETQYF. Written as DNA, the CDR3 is TGTGCCAGCAGCGTACACGGGGAGACCCAGTACTTC.

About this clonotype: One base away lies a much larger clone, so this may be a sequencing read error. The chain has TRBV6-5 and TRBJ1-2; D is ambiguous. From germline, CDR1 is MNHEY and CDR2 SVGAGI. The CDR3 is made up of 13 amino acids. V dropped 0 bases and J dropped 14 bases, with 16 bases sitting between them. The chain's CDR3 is CASSYSMGMPRTF. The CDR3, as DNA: TGTGCCAGCAGTTACTCGATGGGAATGCCTAGAACCTTC.

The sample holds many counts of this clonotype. The CDR3 here is CSAPPGQGYGYTF. The CDR3 nucleotides read TGCAGTGCCCCACCGGGACAGGGCTATGGCTACACCTTC. V gene TRBV20-1 combines with J gene TRBJ1-2, with 9 bases identical to TRBD1. Germline CDR1 reads DFQATT; CDR2 reads SNEGSKA (reference sequence). After removal of 6 bases from V and 4 bases from J, the junction contained 6 bases not matched to a gene. CDR3 length: 13 residues.

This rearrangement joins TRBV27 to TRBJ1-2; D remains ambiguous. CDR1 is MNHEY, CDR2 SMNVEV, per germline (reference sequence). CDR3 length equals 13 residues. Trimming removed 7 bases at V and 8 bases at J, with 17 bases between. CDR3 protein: CASIRNSGRGYTF. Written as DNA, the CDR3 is TGTGCCAGCATCCGAAACTCTGGGCGGGGCTACACCTTC.

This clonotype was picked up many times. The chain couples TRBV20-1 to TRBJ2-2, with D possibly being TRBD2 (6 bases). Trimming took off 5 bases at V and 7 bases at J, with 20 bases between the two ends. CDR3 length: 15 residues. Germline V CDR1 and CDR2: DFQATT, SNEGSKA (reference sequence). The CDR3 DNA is TGCAGTGCTCAAGCCGCCGGGACTTCCGTCGGGGAGCTGTTTTTT. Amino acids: CSAQAAGTSVGELFF.

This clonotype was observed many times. The DNA of the CDR3 is TGTGCCAGCAGACTAGCGGTACACACCGGGGAGCTGTTTTTT. Translation gives CASRLAVHTGELFF. The chain couples TRBV6-4 to TRBJ2-2, with 8 positions matching TRBD2. Germline CDR1 and CDR2: MRHNA and SNTAGT. Trimming cost V 6 bases and J 3 bases; bases outside gene matches: 3. The CDR3 has 14 amino acids.

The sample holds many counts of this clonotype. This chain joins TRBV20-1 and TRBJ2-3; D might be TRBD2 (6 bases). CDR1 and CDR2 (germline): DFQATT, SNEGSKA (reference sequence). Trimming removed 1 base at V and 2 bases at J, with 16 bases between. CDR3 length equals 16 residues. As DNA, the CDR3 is TGCAGTGCTAGAGGGGACTTTATGCCCCTCACAGATACGCAGTATTTT. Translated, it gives CSARGDFMPLTDTQYF.

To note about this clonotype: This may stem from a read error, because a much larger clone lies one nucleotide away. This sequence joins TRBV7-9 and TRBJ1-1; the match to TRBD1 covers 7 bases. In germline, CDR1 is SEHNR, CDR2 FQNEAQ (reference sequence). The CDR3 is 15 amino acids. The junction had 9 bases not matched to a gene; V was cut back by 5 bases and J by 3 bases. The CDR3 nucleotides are TGTGCCAGCAGCCAGATAACCACAGGGGACACTGAAGCTTTCTTT. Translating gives CASSQITTGDTEAFF.

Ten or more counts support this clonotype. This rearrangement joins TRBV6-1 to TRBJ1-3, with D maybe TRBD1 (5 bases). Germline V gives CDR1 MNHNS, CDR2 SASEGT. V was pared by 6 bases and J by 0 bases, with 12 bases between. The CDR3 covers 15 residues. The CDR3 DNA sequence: TGTGCCAGCAGGACCGGGACGTACTCTGGAAACACCATATATTTT. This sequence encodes CASRTGTYSGNTIYF.

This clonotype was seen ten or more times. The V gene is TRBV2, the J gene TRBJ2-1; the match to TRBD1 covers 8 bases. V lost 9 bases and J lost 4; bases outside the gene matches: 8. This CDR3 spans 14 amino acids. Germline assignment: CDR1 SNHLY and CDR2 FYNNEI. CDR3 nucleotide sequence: TGTGCCAGTACCGGGACAGGATATTACAATGAGCAGTTCTTC. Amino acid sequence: CASTGTGYYNEQFF. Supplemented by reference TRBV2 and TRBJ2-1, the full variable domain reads EPEVTQTPSHQVTQMGQEVILRCVPISNHLYFYWYRQILGQKVEFLVSFYNNEISEKSEIFDDQFSVERPDGSNFTLKIRSTKLEDSAMYFCASTGTGYYNEQFFGPGTRLTVL.

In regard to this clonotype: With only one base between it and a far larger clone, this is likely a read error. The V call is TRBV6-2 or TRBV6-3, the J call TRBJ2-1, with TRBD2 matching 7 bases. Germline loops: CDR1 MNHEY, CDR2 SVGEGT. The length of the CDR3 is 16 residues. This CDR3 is CASIYSSQRGNNEQFF. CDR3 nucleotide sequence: TGTGCCAGCATTTACTCGAGCCAGCGGGGAAACAATGAGCAGTTCTTC.

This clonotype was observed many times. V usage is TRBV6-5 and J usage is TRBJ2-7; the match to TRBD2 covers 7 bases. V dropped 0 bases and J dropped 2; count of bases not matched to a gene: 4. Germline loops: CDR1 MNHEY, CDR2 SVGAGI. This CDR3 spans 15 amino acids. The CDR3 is CASSYSTSGTYEQYF. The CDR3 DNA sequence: TGTGCCAGCAGTTACTCGACGAGCGGGACCTACGAGCAGTACTTC.